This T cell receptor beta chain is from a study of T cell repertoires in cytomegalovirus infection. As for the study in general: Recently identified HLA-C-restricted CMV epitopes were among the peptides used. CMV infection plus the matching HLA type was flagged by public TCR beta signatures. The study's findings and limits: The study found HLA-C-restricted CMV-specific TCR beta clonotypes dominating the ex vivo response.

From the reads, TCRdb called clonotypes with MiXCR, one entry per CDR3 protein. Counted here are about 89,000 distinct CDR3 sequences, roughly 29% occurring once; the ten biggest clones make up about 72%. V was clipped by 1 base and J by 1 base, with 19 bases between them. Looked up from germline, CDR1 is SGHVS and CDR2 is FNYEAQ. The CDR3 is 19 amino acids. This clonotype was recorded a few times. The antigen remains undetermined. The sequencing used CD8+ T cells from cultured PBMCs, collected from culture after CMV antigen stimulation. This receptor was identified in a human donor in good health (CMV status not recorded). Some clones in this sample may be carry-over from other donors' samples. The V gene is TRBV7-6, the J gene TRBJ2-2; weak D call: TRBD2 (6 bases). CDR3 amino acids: CASSLDIPRRGQNTGELFF. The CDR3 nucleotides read TGTGCCAGCAGCTTAGATATCCCGAGGCGGGGTCAGAACACCGGGGAGCTGTTTTTT.